The 22 T cell receptor beta chains reported below all come from one sample, sequenced in a study of cytomegalovirus exposure and HLA in healthy donors. Both 60 Vbeta primers and 13 Jbeta primers went into the PCR. Libraries were prepared by immunoSEQ multiplex PCR; TCRdb keeps only in-frame clonotypes and omits some of them. The data contain around 140,000 clones, over 70% of them singletons. The sequencing input was PBMCs. These receptors were taken from a woman aged 40 to 50 in good health and CMV-seronegative.

This chain joins TRBV27 and TRBJ2-2; the match to TRBD1 covers 8 bases. The CDR3 contains 16 residues. The germline V gene has CDR1 MNHEY and CDR2 SMNVEV (reference sequence). The V gene end was trimmed by 3 bases and the J gene end by 1 base; junction bases not matched to a gene: 4. For the CDR3, the DNA is TGTGCCAGCAGTTTGTTTGGGACAGGGAACACCGGGGAGCTGTTTTTT. Its translation: CASSLFGTGNTGELFF.

The genes are TRBV7-2 and TRBJ2-5, with a weak D call TRBD1 (6 bases). The ends were cut back, 6 bases at V and 2 bases at J, with 28 bases in the middle. CDR1 and CDR2 (germline): SGHTA, FQGNSA. The CDR3 contains 19 residues. The CDR3 protein is CASRYTSLLRGHVQETQYF. DNA of the CDR3: TGTGCCAGCAGATATACCTCACTTTTGAGGGGACATGTTCAAGAGACCCAGTACTTC.

The rearrangement uses TRBV7-3 and TRBJ1-6, with TRBD1 identical over 8 bases. The J segment lost 9 bases and the V segment lost 5 bases, leaving 6 bases of the junction unmatched. Germline V gives CDR1 SGHTA, CDR2 FQGTGA. This CDR3 comprises 14 residues. The DNA for the CDR3 is TGTGCCAGCAGCCTGACAGGGGAAGGTTCACCCCTCCACTTT. This codes for CASSLTGEGSPLHF.

This clone has a handful of counts. The rearrangement links TRBV6-4 to TRBJ1-2; 7 bases line up with TRBD1. Germline V gene data show CDR1 as MRHNA and CDR2 as SNTAGT. The CDR3 runs to 14 residues. The V segment lost 2 bases and the J segment 8 bases; nucleotides outside the gene matches: 8. CDR3 residues: CASSDAGQPGGYTF. The CDR3 DNA reads TGTGCCAGCAGTGACGCGGGACAGCCGGGAGGCTACACCTTC.

The CDR3 sequence is CASSGNRGQTGNTIYF. The CDR3 DNA reads as TGTGCCAGCAGTGGAAACAGGGGGCAGACTGGAAACACCATATATTTT. The V call is TRBV2, the J call TRBJ1-3; 9 bases map to TRBD1. CDR3 length equals 16 residues. J lost 2 bases, V lost 4 bases, and 6 bases had no gene match. From germline, CDR1 is SNHLY and CDR2 FYNNEI. Combining the CDR3 with reference TRBV2 and TRBJ1-3 gives the whole variable domain EPEVTQTPSHQVTQMGQEVILRCVPISNHLYFYWYRQILGQKVEFLVSFYNNEISEKSEIFDDQFSVERPDGSNFTLKIRSTKLEDSAMYFCASSGNRGQTGNTIYFGEGSWLTVV.

On this clone itself: A junction boundary mismatches the germline segment, possibly from a read error. The genes are TRBV7-8 and TRBJ2-7, with 12 bases matching TRBD2. CDR3 size: 14 residues. Per germline, CDR1 SGHVS and CDR2 FQNEAQ. CDR3 in amino acids: CASSLATSGGPLGF. The CDR3 nucleotides are TGTGCCAGCAGCTTAGCTACTAGCGGGGGGCCCCTTGGCTTC.

The genes are TRBV5-4 and TRBJ1-4; 7 bases line up with TRBD1. Germline V gives CDR1 SGHNT, CDR2 YYREEE (reference sequence). After removal of 3 bases from V and 7 bases from J, the junction contained 9 bases not matched to a gene. The CDR3 has 15 residues. The CDR3 DNA reads as TGTGCCAGCAGCTCCCGGACAGGTCTGTCTGAAAAACTGTTTTTT. This gives the protein CASSSRTGLSEKLFF.

The chain combines TRBV6-5 with TRBJ2-3, with 7 bases identical to TRBD1. V shed 0 bases, J shed 6 bases, and the junction held 3 bases outside the gene matches. Germline CDR1 and CDR2: MNHEY and SVGAGI. The length of the CDR3 is 14 residues. This chain's CDR3 is CASSYSQGVDTQYF. In nucleotides, the CDR3 is TGTGCCAGCAGTTACTCTCAGGGGGTGGATACGCAGTATTTT.

The chain is built from TRBV7-2 and TRBJ1-6; the match to TRBD1 covers 7 bases. Trimming took 0 bases from V and 7 from J; bases not matched to a gene: 3. This CDR3 contains 15 residues. Looked up from germline, CDR1 is SGHTA and CDR2 is FQGNSA. DNA of the CDR3: TGTGCCAGCAGCTTAGCGCAGGGGGGAAATTCACCCCTCCACTTT. Translation gives CASSLAQGGNSPLHF.

There are a few counts of this clone. V gene TRBV6-5 combines with J gene TRBJ1-4; D is perhaps TRBD1 (6 bases). With 6 bases removed from V and 3 bases from J, the gap between germline ends came to 14 bases. The CDR3 extends over 15 amino acids. Germline V gives CDR1 MNHEY, CDR2 SVGAGI. The CDR3 bases are TGTGCCAGCAGGCGCGACAGGTTGGCTAATGAAAAACTGTTTTTT. Protein sequence: CASRRDRLANEKLFF.

This clone was seen only once. The chain carries TRBV6-5 and TRBJ1-2, with a tentative D call TRBD1 (5 bases). V was clipped by 6 bases and J by 0 bases, with 11 bases between them. Germline CDR1 and CDR2: MNHEY and SVGAGI. The CDR3 runs to 14 residues. The CDR3 spells CASSLSDTNYGYTF. The CDR3 region has the DNA TGTGCCAGCAGCTTGTCGGACACTAACTATGGCTACACCTTC.

The chain uses TRBV7-9 and TRBJ1-2; tentative D call: TRBD1 (6 bases). The germline V gene encodes CDR1 SEHNR and CDR2 FQNEAQ (reference sequence). V was cut by 3 bases and J by 4 bases, with 9 bases left in between. The CDR3 is 13 residues long. CDR3 in DNA: TGTGCCAGCAGCTTTGACAGGAGCTATGGCTACACCTTC. Translated: CASSFDRSYGYTF.

The chain combines TRBV7-2 with TRBJ1-1; TRBD1 agrees at 9 bases. The germline V gene has CDR1 SGHTA and CDR2 FQGNSA. The CDR3 covers 13 residues. Trimming took 5 bases from V and 8 from J; bases not matched to a gene: 6. CDR3 nucleotides: TGTGCCAGCAGCCAGGGACAGGGAGGAGAAGCTTTCTTT. Encoded protein: CASSQGQGGEAFF.

The table lists this clone with a few counts. This sequence joins TRBV28 and TRBJ1-6; TRBD1 might be the D (6 bases). This CDR3 contains 14 residues. V was cut by 6 bases and J by 7 bases, with 13 bases left in between. Looked up from germline, CDR1 is MDHEN and CDR2 is SYDVKM. CDR3 bases: TGTGCCAGCAGGGGTGACAGGTCAAATTCACCCCTCCACTTT. Amino acids: CASRGDRSNSPLHF.

The chain is built from TRBV18 and TRBJ2-1, with 11 positions matching TRBD2. The ends lost 6 bases at V and 7 bases at J; junction bases unmatched: 5. In germline, CDR1 is KGHSH, CDR2 LQKENI. This CDR3 contains 14 residues. The CDR3, as DNA: TGTGCCAGCTCGCCTAGCGGGGGGTGGAATGAGCAGTTCTTC. It specifies CASSPSGGWNEQFF.

Concerning this clone: Other DNA sequences of this sample code for an identical CDR3. The chain is built from TRBV6-6 and TRBJ2-3, with D possibly being TRBD1 (5 bases). Germline V gene lookup returns CDR1 MNHNY and CDR2 SVGAGI (reference sequence). The ends were cut back, 2 bases at V and 5 bases at J, with 11 bases in the middle. The CDR3 is made up of 14 amino acids. CDR3 loop: CASSYGQGGDTQYF. The CDR3 DNA reads TGTGCCAGCAGTTACGGTCAGGGTGGAGATACGCAGTATTTT.

This clone was recorded a few times. In DNA, the CDR3 is TGTGCCAGTAGTATAGAAACTAGGGCCACTGGGGCCAACGTCCTGACTTTC. Translated, it gives CASSIETRATGANVLTF. The chain links TRBV19 to TRBJ2-6; perhaps TRBD2 as D (5 bases). With 0 bases removed from V and 2 bases from J, the gap between germline ends came to 11 bases. This CDR3 contains 17 residues. Per germline, CDR1 LNHDA and CDR2 SQIVND (reference sequence).

Here the CDR3 DNA reads TGTGCCAGTAGTACACCGGGACAGGGGTTCTACGAGCAGTACTTC. It encodes CASSTPGQGFYEQYF. This chain connects TRBV19 to TRBJ2-7, with 10 bases aligning to TRBD1. Germline-derived CDR1 and CDR2 are LNHDA and SQIVND (reference sequence). CDR3 length: 15 residues. With V trimmed by 4 bases and J by 3 bases, 6 bases remained unmatched.

The rearrangement uses TRBV5-5 and TRBJ1-6; TRBD1 matches 7 bases. The CDR3 loop spans 15 amino acids. J gave up 9 bases and V 0 bases, and 6 bases lay outside the gene matches. Germline values: CDR1 SGHKS, CDR2 YYEKEE (reference sequence). The CDR3 bases are TGTGCCAGCAGCTTGGCGACAGGGATCGGTTCACCCCTCCACTTT. Translation gives CASSLATGIGSPLHF.

This clone occurred a few times. The chain uses TRBV10-3 and TRBJ2-1; the match to TRBD2 covers 8 bases. The CDR3 is made up of 13 amino acids. Germline loops: CDR1 ENHRY, CDR2 SYGVKD. V trimming: 6 bases; J trimming: 4 bases; junction bases outside the gene matches: 2. CDR3 sequence reads: CAISGGAYNEQFF. The DNA of the CDR3 is TGTGCCATCAGCGGGGGGGCTTACAATGAGCAGTTCTTC.

The chain joins TRBV15 to TRBJ1-2; no clear D gene. This CDR3 region has 14 residues. CDR1 and CDR2 from the germline V gene are LNHNV and YYDKDF (reference sequence). Trimming took 0 bases from V and 9 from J, leaving 14 bases between them. The CDR3 DNA reads TGTGCCACCAGCAGAGATCCACCAATAGCTAGCTACACCTTC. Translation gives CATSRDPPIASYTF.

The genes are TRBV10-3 and TRBJ2-1, with 9 bases fitting TRBD1. CDR3 size: 14 residues. Germline lookup yields CDR1 ENHRY and CDR2 SYGVKD. Losses at the gene ends were 10 bases for V and 8 bases for J; bases not matched to a gene: 12. CDR3 nucleotide sequence: TGTGCCACACAGGGGGCGATTTTAGGTCATGAGCAGTTCTTC. Its protein product is CATQGAILGHEQFF.